This T cell receptor (beta chain) originates from a study of read filtering for tumor transcriptome and immune sequencing. At the level of the study: Mean patient age was roughly 66 years, range about 45 to 90; approximately 18 male, more than 11 female. Fewer than 10 patients were R-ISS I, some 16 were R-ISS II, more than five were R-ISS III. Points from the study as a whole: Without single-read clonotypes, shared clonotype proportions correlated more between IR-seq and RNA-seq.

Bone marrow was sampled from every patient at the time of active disease. As concerns this clonotype: Antigen specificity is unknown.

This CDR3 region has 15 residues. The ends were cut back, 1 base at V and 4 bases at J, with 11 bases in the middle. Per germline, CDR1 MNHEY and CDR2 SVGEGT. This library used approximately 0.4 ug RNA and molecular barcoded adaptors spanning alpha/delta and beta/gamma chains. TCRdb fed the reads into MiXCR, producing one record per CDR3 protein. The table lists 100,000 to 150,000 distinct CDR3 sequences, less than 15% of them singletons, with 7.5% to 9.5% in the top ten. The TCR comes from a donor at least 40 years old with multiple myeloma. V usage is TRBV6-2 or TRBV6-3 and J usage is TRBJ2-1; a possible D gene is TRBD2 (6 bases). Sample: a population of CD138-negative cells sorted from bone marrow. This chain's CDR3 is CASSYYPGLYNEQFF. The CDR3 region has the DNA TGTGCCAGCAGTTACTATCCGGGACTTTACAATGAGCAGTTCTTC.